This T cell receptor (beta chain) was recovered during a study of blood T cell repertoires in COVID-19. Sequenced by immunoSEQ multiplex PCR; TCRdb stores in-frame clones only, minus some. The sample holds about 59,000 clones; about 90% are singletons and the top ten take 4.5% to 6%. Germline V gives CDR1 WNHNN, CDR2 SYGVQD (reference sequence). The CDR3 is made up of 16 amino acids. The V segment lost 2 bases and the J segment 4 bases; nucleotides outside the gene matches: 4. This TCR derives from a man aged 80 or over in a cohort sampled during active COVID-19. This rearrangement joins TRBV10-1 to TRBJ2-5; 13 bases line up with TRBD2. Sequenced material: peripheral blood. CDR3 amino acids: CASSEGLAGAGETQYF. The CDR3 DNA reads TGCGCCAGCAGTGAGGGACTAGCGGGAGCCGGAGAGACCCAGTACTTC.